This is a list of T cell receptor beta chains from one sample in a study of blood T cell repertoires in COVID-19. Generated by immunoSEQ multiplex PCR, the TCRdb table keeps only in-frame clones and is missing some. The sample carries a few hundred thousand clones, around 85% recorded once. Material for sequencing was PBMCs or T cells enriched from blood (not recorded which). These TCRs come from a woman in her sixties or seventies who had recovered from COVID-19. The CDR3 runs from the conserved cysteine through the conserved F or W. A D gene is named only where the DNA matches it firmly. Clone size is stated in some rows and not others, as once, few, many or a class when expanded.

D,J,size,V,CDR3,DNA
.,TRBJ1-2,once,TRBV27,CASSTPSTGGGYTF,TGTGCCAGCAGTACCCCCTCTACGGGGGGTGGCTACACCTTC
TRBD1,TRBJ2-1,.,TRBV6-1,CASSESRTGQQFF,TGTGCCAGCAGTGAATCTCGGACAGGTCAGCAGTTCTTC
.,TRBJ2-7,.,TRBV7-9,CASSPRLLGQSYEQYF,TGTGCCAGCAGCCCCCGCCTCCTTGGACAGAGCTACGAGCAGTACTTC
.,TRBJ2-1,.,TRBV28,CASSARKSSYNEQFF,TGTGCCAGCAGTGCTAGAAAGAGCTCCTACAATGAGCAGTTCTTC
TRBD1,TRBJ2-7,.,TRBV4-1,CASSLRGQGASYEQYF,TGCGCCAGCAGCCTGAGGGGGCAGGGGGCCTCCTACGAGCAGTACTTC
TRBD1,TRBJ1-4,.,TRBV19,CASSTDRVNEKLFF,TGTGCCAGTAGCACGGACAGGGTTAATGAAAAACTGTTTTTT
TRBD1,TRBJ2-3,.,TRBV11-3,CASSSFLDRRASTDTQYF,TGTGCCAGCAGCTCGTTCCTGGACAGGAGAGCTAGCACAGATACGCAGTATTTT
TRBD1,TRBJ1-1,.,TRBV28,CASRPGTGAARNTEAFF,TGTGCCAGCAGACCCGGGACAGGGGCCGCGAGGAACACTGAAGCTTTCTTT
.,TRBJ1-2,.,TRBV19,CASSIPQGGYGYTF,TGTGCCAGTAGTATCCCACAGGGCGGTTATGGCTACACCTTC
.,TRBJ2-7,.,TRBV12-3/TRBV12-4,CASSLKGGYEQYF,TGTGCCAGCAGTTTAAAAGGGGGCTACGAGCAGTACTTC
.,TRBJ1-3,.,TRBV4-1,CASSQDQSGGSGNTIYF,TGCGCCAGCAGCCAAGATCAGAGTGGCGGCTCTGGAAACACCATATATTTT
TRBD2,TRBJ2-3,.,TRBV6-1,CASSERQRGTDTQYF,TGTGCCAGCAGTGAACGGCAGCGGGGGACAGATACGCAGTATTTT
.,TRBJ1-3,.,TRBV2,CASSVGRGMGNTIYF,TGTGCCAGCAGCGTGGGACGGGGGATGGGAAACACCATATATTTT
.,TRBJ2-1,.,TRBV5-1,CASSLRGARDRNEQFF,TGCGCCAGCAGCTTGCGGGGGGCGCGGGATAGAAATGAGCAGTTCTTC
TRBD1,TRBJ2-7,.,TRBV7-9,CASSLGLGGVFCF,TGTGCCAGCAGCTTAGGTCTAGGGGGCGTATTCTGCTTC
.,TRBJ1-5,.,TRBV6-5,CASSGSGNQPQHF,TGTGCCAGCAGCGGTTCTGGCAATCAGCCCCAGCATTTT
.,TRBJ2-3,.,TRBV24-1,CATAGSTDTQYF,TGTGCCACCGCGGGTAGCACAGATACGCAGTATTTT
TRBD2,TRBJ2-1,.,TRBV3-1/TRBV3-2,CASSRSGGYNEQFF,TGTGCCAGCAGCAGATCGGGGGGTTACAATGAGCAGTTCTTC
TRBD1,TRBJ1-4,.,TRBV5-1,CASSPQGASEKLFF,TGCGCCAGCAGCCCCCAGGGGGCTTCGGAAAAACTGTTTTTT
.,TRBJ2-3,.,TRBV12-3/TRBV12-4,CASSPPSADTQYF,TGTGCCAGCAGTCCTCCCTCAGCAGATACGCAGTATTTT
.,TRBJ2-2,.,TRBV6-5,CASPGLYRDTGELFF,TGTGCCAGCCCCGGCTTGTATCGGGACACCGGGGAGCTGTTTTTT
.,TRBJ2-2,.,TRBV18,CASSPTGSTGELFF,TGTGCCAGCTCACCTACAGGGTCCACCGGGGAGCTGTTTTTT
.,TRBJ1-3,once,TRBV5-1,CASSLESSGNTIYF,TGCGCCAGCAGCTTAGAGAGCTCTGGAAACACCATATATTTT
TRBD2,TRBJ2-3,.,TRBV10-2,CASSGRAGGIDTQYF,TGCGCCAGTTCCGGTCGAGCGGGGGGCATAGATACGCAGTATTTT
.,TRBJ2-3,.,TRBV3-1/TRBV3-2,CASSLSDTQYF,TGTGCCAGCAGCCTATCAGATACGCAGTATTTT
TRBD1,TRBJ1-3,.,TRBV18,CASSPRDRVSGNTIYF,TGTGCCAGCTCACCACGGGACAGGGTGTCTGGAAACACCATATATTTT
.,TRBJ2-2,.,TRBV11-3,CASSPTPSNTGELFF,TGTGCCAGCAGCCCAACACCATCGAACACCGGGGAGCTGTTTTTT
TRBD2,TRBJ2-3,.,TRBV9,CASSVDEAGPTDTQYF,TGTGCCAGCAGCGTAGACGAAGCGGGGCCCACAGATACGCAGTATTTT
.,TRBJ2-1,.,TRBV5-6,CASSSDRPRNEQFF,TGTGCCAGCAGCTCCGACAGGCCGCGGAATGAGCAGTTCTTC
.,TRBJ2-1,.,TRBV3-1/TRBV3-2,CASSQGRGSPANEQFF,TGTGCCAGCAGCCAAGGCCGGGGGTCCCCCGCCAATGAGCAGTTCTTC
.,TRBJ2-2,.,TRBV5-1,CASSLYAEGTGELFF,TGCGCCAGCAGCTTGTATGCGGAGGGCACCGGGGAGCTGTTTTTT
.,TRBJ1-2,.,TRBV3-1/TRBV3-2,CASSQDEQAYGYTF,TGTGCCAGCAGCCAAGATGAACAGGCCTATGGCTACACCTTC
.,TRBJ1-1,.,TRBV27,CASSNRDTGGTEAFF,TGTGCCAGCAGTAACAGGGACACGGGTGGCACTGAAGCTTTCTTT
.,TRBJ2-7,.,TRBV5-1,CASSLVPGYEQYF,TGCGCCAGCAGCTTGGTCCCAGGCTACGAGCAGTACTTC
TRBD1,TRBJ2-5,.,TRBV18,CASSPPGQGKETQYF,TGTGCCAGCTCACCACCGGGACAGGGAAAAGAGACCCAGTACTTC
TRBD1,TRBJ1-1,.,TRBV14,CASSLGQVMNTEAFF,TGTGCCAGCAGCCTGGGACAGGTTATGAACACTGAAGCTTTCTTT
TRBD2,TRBJ2-5,.,TRBV2,CASSIRGGQETQYF,TGTGCCAGCAGTATCCGCGGGGGACAAGAGACCCAGTACTTC
.,TRBJ2-3,.,TRBV9,CASSGTPGDTQYF,TGTGCCAGCAGCGGGACACCAGGAGATACGCAGTATTTT
TRBD2,TRBJ2-7,.,TRBV9,CASSASGGAYEQYF,TGTGCCAGCAGCGCAAGCGGGGGGGCCTACGAGCAGTACTTC
.,TRBJ1-1,.,TRBV7-9,CASSEGVTEAFF,TGTGCCAGCAGCGAAGGGGTAACTGAAGCTTTCTTT
.,TRBJ1-5,.,TRBV11-2,CASSSLSYQPQHF,TGTGCCAGCAGCTCCCTATCCTATCAGCCCCAGCATTTT
.,TRBJ1-1,few,TRBV27,CASSLGSKNTEAFF,TGTGCCAGCAGTTTGGGCAGTAAAAACACTGAAGCTTTCTTT
.,TRBJ1-1,.,TRBV27,CASSPPGGRNTEAFF,TGTGCCAGCAGTCCACCCGGGGGAAGGAACACTGAAGCTTTCTTT
TRBD1,TRBJ1-3,.,TRBV10-3,CAIKATGEGNTIYF,TGTGCCATCAAAGCGACAGGGGAGGGAAACACCATATATTTT
TRBD1,TRBJ1-2,.,TRBV11-2,CASSSVRKDRGRGYGYTF,TGTGCCAGCAGCTCCGTCCGGAAGGACAGGGGGCGCGGCTATGGCTACACCTTC
TRBD1,TRBJ1-5,.,TRBV15,CATSRDRTGYSNQPQHF,TGTGCCACCAGCAGAGATAGGACAGGTTATAGCAATCAGCCCCAGCATTTT
TRBD1,TRBJ1-3,.,TRBV7-9,CASSLLGQGNTIYF,TGTGCCAGCAGCCTATTAGGACAGGGGAACACCATATATTTT
.,TRBJ1-4,.,TRBV6-1,CASSEKVHRQNEKLFF,TGTGCCAGCAGTGAAAAGGTCCACCGACAAAATGAAAAACTGTTTTTT
.,TRBJ2-3,once,TRBV19,CASSAGNRDIGGPGTQYF,TGTGCCAGTTCCGCTGGAAACCGGGACATCGGGGGGCCAGGGACGCAGTATTTT
.,TRBJ1-1,few,TRBV19,CASSIRLDSAEAFF,TGTGCCAGTAGTATACGTCTCGATAGCGCTGAAGCTTTCTTT
.,TRBJ2-7,.,TRBV5-4,CASSFGGNEQYF,TGTGCCAGCAGCTTTGGCGGGAACGAGCAGTACTTC
TRBD1,TRBJ1-2,.,TRBV7-9,CASSLDRGYGYTF,TGTGCCAGCAGCCTTGACAGGGGGTATGGCTACACCTTC
.,TRBJ1-1,few,TRBV2,CARTDGLNTEAFF,TGTGCCAGGACAGACGGTCTGAACACTGAAGCTTTCTTT
.,TRBJ1-2,few,TRBV24-1,CATSATTKGGYTF,TGTGCCACCAGCGCCACCACTAAAGGTGGCTACACCTTC
.,TRBJ1-6,once,TRBV2,CAAGGSSYNSPLHF,TGTGCCGCGGGGGGTAGCTCCTATAATTCACCCCTCCACTTT
.,TRBJ2-3,.,TRBV3-1/TRBV3-2,CASSQDVGGPTDTQYF,TGTGCCAGCAGCCAAGATGTGGGGGGGCCGACAGATACGCAGTATTTT
.,TRBJ2-6,few,TRBV9,CASSALRQAHSGANVLTF,TGTGCCAGCAGCGCCCTGAGACAGGCGCACTCTGGGGCCAACGTCCTGACTTTC